The next 4 T cell receptor beta chains were all read from a single sample in a study of CD8 T cells in ankylosing spondylitis. Each CDR3 protein gets one entry after TCRdb re-called the 5' RACE reads with MiXCR. The sample holds about 160,000 distinct CDR3 sequences, around 18% seen once. Sequencing was carried out using blood, either unsorted or a sorted T cell fraction (not recorded which). The receptors derive from a male donor with ankylosing spondylitis or in good health (not recorded which).

This sequence joins TRBV20-1 and TRBJ2-7; 8 positions agree with TRBD1. The length of the CDR3 is 11 residues. V lost 5 bases, J lost 6 bases, and 3 bases stayed unmatched. CDR1 and CDR2 (germline): DFQATT, SNEGSKA (reference sequence). CDR3: CSAPGGPEQYF. The CDR3 nucleotides are TGCAGTGCTCCAGGGGGCCCCGAGCAGTACTTC.

This clonotype was seen a few times. The chain is built from TRBV30 and TRBJ1-3; D call uncertain. This CDR3 has 13 amino acids. Germline V lookup: CDR1 GTSNPN, CDR2 SVGIG (reference sequence). Trimming pared 5 bases from V and 3 bases from J, leaving 11 bases between. CDR3 in DNA: TGTGCCTGGTTTCTAGGATTTGGAAACACCATATATTTT. This sequence encodes CAWFLGFGNTIYF.

This clonotype has a count of ten or more. This chain joins TRBV5-1 and TRBJ2-5, with D perhaps TRBD2 (5 bases). The CDR3 consists of 13 residues. The V gene lost 9 bases and the J gene lost 5 bases, with 17 bases spanning the gap. Germline values: CDR1 SGHRS, CDR2 YFSETQ. DNA of the CDR3: TGCGCCACCTCCCGAGAGGGCCGCGAGACCCAGTACTTC. It yields the protein CATSREGRETQYF.

This clonotype was seen ten or more times. The V call is TRBV20-1, the J call TRBJ1-3; no definite D call. The germline V gene has CDR1 DFQATT and CDR2 SNEGSKA (reference sequence). Trimming removed 6 bases from V and 4 bases from J, with 22 bases in between. The CDR3 is made up of 16 amino acids. CDR3 region: CSAVLDRVVFGNTIYF. The CDR3 coding sequence is TGCAGTGCCGTCCTTGATAGGGTGGTCTTCGGAAACACCATATATTTT.